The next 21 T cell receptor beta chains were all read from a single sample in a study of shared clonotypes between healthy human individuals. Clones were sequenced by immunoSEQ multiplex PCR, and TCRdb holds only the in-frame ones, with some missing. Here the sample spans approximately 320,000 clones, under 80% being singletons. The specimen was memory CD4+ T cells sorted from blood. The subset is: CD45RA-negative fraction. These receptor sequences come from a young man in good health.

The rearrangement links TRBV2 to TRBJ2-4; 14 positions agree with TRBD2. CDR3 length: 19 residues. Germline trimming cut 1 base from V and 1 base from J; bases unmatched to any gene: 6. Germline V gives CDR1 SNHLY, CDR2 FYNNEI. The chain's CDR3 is CASSEVGLAGGRAKNIQYF. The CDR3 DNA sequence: TGTGCCAGCAGTGAAGTAGGACTAGCGGGAGGCCGGGCCAAAAACATTCAGTACTTC.

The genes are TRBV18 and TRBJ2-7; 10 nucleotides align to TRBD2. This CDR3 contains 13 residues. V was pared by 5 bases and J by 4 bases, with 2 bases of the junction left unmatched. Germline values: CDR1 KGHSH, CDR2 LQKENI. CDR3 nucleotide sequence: TGTGCCAGCTCAGCACTAGCGGGGTACGAGCAGTACTTC. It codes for CASSALAGYEQYF.

The CDR3 DNA reads TGTGCCAGTGGTGTGTGGGAGACCCAGTACTTC. It encodes CASGVWETQYF. The V gene is TRBV19, the J gene TRBJ2-5; D is undetermined. This CDR3 is 11 amino acids long. Trimming took 8 bases from V and 5 from J, leaving 9 bases between them. Germline CDR1 reads LNHDA; CDR2 reads SQIVND (reference sequence). The complete variable domain, with remaining parts taken from reference TRBV19 and TRBJ2-5, reads DGGITQSPKYLFRKEGQNVTLSCEQNLNHDAMYWYRQDPGQGLRLIYYSQIVNDFQKGDIAEGYSVSREKKESFPLTVTSAQKNPTAFYLCASGVWETQYFGPGTRLLVL.

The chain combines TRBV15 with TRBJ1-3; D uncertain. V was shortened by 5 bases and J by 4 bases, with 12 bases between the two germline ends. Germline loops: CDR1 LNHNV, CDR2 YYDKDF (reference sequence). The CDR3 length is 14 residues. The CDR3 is CATSVGLGGNTIYF. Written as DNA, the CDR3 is TGTGCCACCAGCGTAGGCCTTGGCGGAAACACCATATATTTT.

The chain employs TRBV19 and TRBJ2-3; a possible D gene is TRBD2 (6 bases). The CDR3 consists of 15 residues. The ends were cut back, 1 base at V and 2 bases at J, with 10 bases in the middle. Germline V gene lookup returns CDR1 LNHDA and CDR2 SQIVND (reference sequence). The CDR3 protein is CASSIGGGYTDTQYF. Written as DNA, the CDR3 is TGTGCCAGTAGTATAGGGGGAGGATACACAGATACGCAGTATTTT.

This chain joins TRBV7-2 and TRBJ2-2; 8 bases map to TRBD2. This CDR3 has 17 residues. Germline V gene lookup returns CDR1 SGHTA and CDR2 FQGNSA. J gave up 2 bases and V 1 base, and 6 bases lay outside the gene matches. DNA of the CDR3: TGTGCCAGCAGCTTAGTGGCTAGCGGGCTTAACACCGGGGAGCTGTTTTTT. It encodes CASSLVASGLNTGELFF.

The DNA of the CDR3 is TGCACCAGCAGCCCGGGACAGGATCACTATGGCTACACCTTC. Translating it yields CTSSPGQDHYGYTF. The rearrangement uses TRBV1 and TRBJ1-2; the table's TRBD1 call for D was not verified on the DNA. TRBV1 is designated a pseudogene. The CDR3 contains 14 residues.

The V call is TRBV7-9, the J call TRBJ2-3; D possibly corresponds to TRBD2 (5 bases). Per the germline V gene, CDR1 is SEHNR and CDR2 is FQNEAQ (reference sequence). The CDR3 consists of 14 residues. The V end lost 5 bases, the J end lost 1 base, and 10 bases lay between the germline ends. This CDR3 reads CASSPEEGTDTQYF. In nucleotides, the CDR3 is TGTGCCAGCAGCCCAGAGGAGGGCACAGATACGCAGTATTTT. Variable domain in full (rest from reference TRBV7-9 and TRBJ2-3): DTGVSQNPRHKITKRGQNVTFRCDPISEHNRLYWYRQTLGQGPEFLTYFQNEAQLEKSRLLSDRFSAERPKGSFSTLEIQRTEQGDSAMYLCASSPEEGTDTQYFGPGTRLTVL.

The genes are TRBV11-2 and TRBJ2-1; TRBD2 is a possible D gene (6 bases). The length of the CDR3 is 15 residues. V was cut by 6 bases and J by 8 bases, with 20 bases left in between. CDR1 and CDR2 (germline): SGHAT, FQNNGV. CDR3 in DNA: TGTGCCAGCAGGTCGCTCGTCGGGAGTCTGTATGAGCAGTTCTTC. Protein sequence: CASRSLVGSLYEQFF.

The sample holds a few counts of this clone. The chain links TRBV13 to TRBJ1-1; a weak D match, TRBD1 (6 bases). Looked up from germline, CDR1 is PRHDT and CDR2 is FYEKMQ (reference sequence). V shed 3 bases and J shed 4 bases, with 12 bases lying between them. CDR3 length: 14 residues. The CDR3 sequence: CASSFGGLRTEAFF. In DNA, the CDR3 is TGTGCCAGCAGCTTTGGGGGGCTGCGCACTGAAGCTTTCTTT.

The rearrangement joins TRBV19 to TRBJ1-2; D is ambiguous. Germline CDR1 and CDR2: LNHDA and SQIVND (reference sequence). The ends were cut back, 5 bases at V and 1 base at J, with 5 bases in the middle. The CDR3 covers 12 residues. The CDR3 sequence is CASSYSNYGYTF. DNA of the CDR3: TGTGCCAGTAGTTATAGTAACTATGGCTACACCTTC.

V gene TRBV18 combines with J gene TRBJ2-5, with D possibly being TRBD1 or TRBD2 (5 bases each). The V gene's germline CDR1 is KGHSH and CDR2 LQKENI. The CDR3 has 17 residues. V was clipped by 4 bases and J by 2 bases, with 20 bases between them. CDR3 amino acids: CASSLIGPQGEQETQYF. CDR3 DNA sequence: TGTGCCAGCTCACTCATTGGGCCGCAGGGAGAACAAGAGACCCAGTACTTC.

As DNA, the CDR3 is TGTGCCTGGAAGGGGGCGGCGGGCAATCAGCCCCAGCATTTT. This encodes CAWKGAAGNQPQHF. This chain uses TRBV30 with TRBJ1-5; 7 nucleotides agree with TRBD1. With 4 bases clipped from V and 2 bases from J, the junction kept 5 bases outside the gene matches. Germline loops: CDR1 GTSNPN, CDR2 SVGIG (reference sequence). The CDR3 length is 14 residues. Complete variable domain (other parts from reference TRBV30 and TRBJ1-5): SQTIHQWPATLVQPVGSPLSLECTVEGTSNPNLYWYRQAAGRGLQLLFYSVGIGQISSEVPQNLSASRPQDRQFILSSKKLLLSDSGFYLCAWKGAAGNQPQHFGDGTRLSIL.

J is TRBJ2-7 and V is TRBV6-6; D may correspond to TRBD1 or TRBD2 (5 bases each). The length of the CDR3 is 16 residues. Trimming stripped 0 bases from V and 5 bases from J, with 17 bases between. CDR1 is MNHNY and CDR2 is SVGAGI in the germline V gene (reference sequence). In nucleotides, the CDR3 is TGTGCCAGCAGTTACTCACCTCAGGGAATTAGCGACGAGCAGTACTTC. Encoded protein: CASSYSPQGISDEQYF.

Written as DNA, the CDR3 is TGTGCCAGCAGCGCCCGGGACACTTACAATGAGCAGTTCTTC. Residues: CASSARDTYNEQFF. The chain is built from TRBV9 and TRBJ2-1; TRBD1 might be the D (6 bases). V dropped 3 bases and J dropped 4 bases, with 11 bases sitting between them. There are 14 residues in the CDR3. CDR1 SGDLS and CDR2 YYNGEE come from the germline V gene.

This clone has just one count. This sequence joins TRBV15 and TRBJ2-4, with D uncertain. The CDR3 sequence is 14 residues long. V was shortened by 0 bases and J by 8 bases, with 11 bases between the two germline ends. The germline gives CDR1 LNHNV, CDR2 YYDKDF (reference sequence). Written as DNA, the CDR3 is TGTGCCACCAGCAGAGATCGCGCGAGTGACATTCAGTACTTC. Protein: CATSRDRASDIQYF. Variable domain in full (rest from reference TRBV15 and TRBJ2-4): DAMVIQNPRYQVTQFGKPVTLSCSQTLNHNVMYWYQQKSSQAPKLLFHYYDKDFNNEADTPDNFQSRRPNTSFCFLDIRSPGLGDTAMYLCATSRDRASDIQYFGAGTRLSVL.

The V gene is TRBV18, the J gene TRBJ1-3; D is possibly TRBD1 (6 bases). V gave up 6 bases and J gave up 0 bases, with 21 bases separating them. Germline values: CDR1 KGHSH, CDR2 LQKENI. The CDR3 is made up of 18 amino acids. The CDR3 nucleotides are TGTGCCAGCTCCAAATTCAACCCGGGACATAGCTCTGGAAACACCATATATTTT. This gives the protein CASSKFNPGHSSGNTIYF.

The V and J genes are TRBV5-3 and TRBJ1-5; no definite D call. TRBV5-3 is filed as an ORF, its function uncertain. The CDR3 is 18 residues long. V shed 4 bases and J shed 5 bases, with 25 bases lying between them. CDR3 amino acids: CARSLTFCLPPTYQPQHF. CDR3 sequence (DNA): TGTGCCAGAAGCCTAACCTTTTGTCTGCCACCTACTTATCAGCCCCAGCATTTT.

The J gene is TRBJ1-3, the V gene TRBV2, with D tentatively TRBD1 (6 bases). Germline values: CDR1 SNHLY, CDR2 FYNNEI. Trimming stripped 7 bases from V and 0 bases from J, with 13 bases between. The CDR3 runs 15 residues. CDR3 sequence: CASKVGGLSGNTIYF. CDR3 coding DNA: TGTGCCAGCAAGGTCGGGGGCCTCTCTGGAAACACCATATATTTT.

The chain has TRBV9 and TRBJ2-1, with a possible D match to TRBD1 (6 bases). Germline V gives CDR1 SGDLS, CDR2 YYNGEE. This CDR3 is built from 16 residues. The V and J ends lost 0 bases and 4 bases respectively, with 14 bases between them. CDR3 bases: TGTGCCAGCAGCGTAGAAGCGCTTAGGGGGTACAATGAGCAGTTCTTC. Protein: CASSVEALRGYNEQFF.

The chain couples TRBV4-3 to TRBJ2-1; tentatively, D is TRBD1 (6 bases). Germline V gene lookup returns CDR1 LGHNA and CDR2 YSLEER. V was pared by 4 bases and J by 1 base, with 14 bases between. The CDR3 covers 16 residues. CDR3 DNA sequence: TGCGCCAGCAGCCCCAATAGGGGGATTTCCTACAATGAGCAGTTCTTC. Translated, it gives CASSPNRGISYNEQFF.